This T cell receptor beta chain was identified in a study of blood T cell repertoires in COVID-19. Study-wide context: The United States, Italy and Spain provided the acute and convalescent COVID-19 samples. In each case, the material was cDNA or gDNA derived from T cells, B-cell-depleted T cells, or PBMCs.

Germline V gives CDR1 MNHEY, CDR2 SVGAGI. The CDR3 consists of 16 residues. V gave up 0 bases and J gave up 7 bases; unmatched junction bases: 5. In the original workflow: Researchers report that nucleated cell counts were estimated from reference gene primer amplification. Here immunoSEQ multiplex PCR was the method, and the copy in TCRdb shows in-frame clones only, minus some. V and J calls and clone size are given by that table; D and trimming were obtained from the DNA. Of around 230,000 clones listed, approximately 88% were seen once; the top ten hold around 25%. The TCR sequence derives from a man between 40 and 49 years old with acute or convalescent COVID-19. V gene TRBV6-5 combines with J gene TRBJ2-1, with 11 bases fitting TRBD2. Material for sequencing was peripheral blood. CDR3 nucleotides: TGTGCCAGCAGTTACTCGACTAGCGGGATAGTGAATGAGCAGTTCTTC. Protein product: CASSYSTSGIVNEQFF.